The rows below give T cell receptor beta chains drawn from one sample of a study of CD8+ T cells in alopecia areata. Produced via immunoSEQ multiplex PCR; TCRdb's table is partial and in-frame only. The sample contains around 120,000 clones, over 60% of which appear only once. Sequencing was performed on CD4+ T cells sorted from blood. These receptors were collected from a human donor in good health. The CDR3 runs from the conserved cysteine through the conserved F or W. A D gene is named only where the DNA matches it firmly. Clone size is given for some rows only: seen once, a few or many times, or a class if the clone is expanded.

D gene,V gene,J gene,clone size,CDR3 protein,CDR3 DNA
TRBD1,TRBV5-4,TRBJ1-2,NA,CASSGGGQGVYGYTF,TGTGCCAGCAGCGGGGGGGGACAGGGAGTTTACGGCTACACCTTC
NA,TRBV5-1,TRBJ2-7,NA,CATPRTAEARHSYEQYF,TGCGCCACCCCAAGGACAGCCGAAGCCCGTCACTCCTACGAGCAGTACTTC
TRBD2,TRBV2,TRBJ2-5,few,CASNWRGGPKETQYF,TGTGCCAGCAACTGGCGGGGGGGCCCGAAAGAGACCCAGTACTTC
NA,TRBV7-3,TRBJ1-1,NA,CASSLSAGSTEAFF,TGTGCCAGCAGCTTAAGCGCCGGGAGCACTGAAGCTTTCTTT
NA,TRBV29-1,TRBJ1-1,few,CSVEEPWAEAFF,TGCAGCGTTGAAGAACCCTGGGCTGAAGCTTTCTTT
NA,TRBV19,TRBJ1-2,NA,CASSPVKGLNYGYTF,TGTGCCAGTAGTCCCGTTAAAGGACTAAACTATGGCTACACCTTC
NA,TRBV29-1,TRBJ1-5,NA,CSVWSGQDQPQHF,TGCAGCGTTTGGTCTGGGCAGGATCAGCCCCAGCATTTT
TRBD2,TRBV29-1,TRBJ2-2,few,CSTSGLAVGELFF,TGCAGCACTTCGGGACTAGCGGTCGGGGAGCTGTTTTTT
NA,TRBV30,TRBJ1-6,NA,CAWSLNSRGSPLHF,TGTGCCTGGAGTCTTAACAGCCGCGGGTCACCCCTCCACTTT
NA,TRBV29-1,TRBJ2-2,once,CSVQRNTGELFF,TGCAGCGTTCAACGAAACACCGGGGAGCTGTTTTTT
NA,TRBV27,TRBJ2-5,once,CASRIGETQYF,TGTGCCAGCAGGATTGGGGAGACCCAGTACTTC
NA,TRBV30,TRBJ1-1,once,CAWNVKTNTEAFF,TGTGCCTGGAATGTAAAGACGAACACTGAAGCTTTCTTT
NA,TRBV2,TRBJ1-1,NA,CASSEGQEAFF,TGTGCCAGCAGTGAGGGACAAGAAGCTTTCTTT
TRBD1,TRBV2,TRBJ1-5,NA,CAGSTGGGQPQHF,TGTGCCGGCTCAACAGGGGGAGGGCAGCCCCAGCATTTT
NA,TRBV29-1,TRBJ1-2,few,CSVWTANYGYTF,TGCAGCGTGTGGACAGCCAACTATGGCTACACCTTC
NA,TRBV30,TRBJ2-7,NA,CAWSARDEQYF,TGTGCCTGGAGTGCGAGGGACGAGCAGTACTTC
NA,TRBV4-1,TRBJ2-1,NA,CASSQGVLRSDEQFF,TGCGCCAGCAGCCAAGGGGTCCTCCGTAGCGATGAGCAGTTCTTC
NA,TRBV6-1,TRBJ1-1,few,CASSEAGRTREAFF,TGTGCCAGCAGTGAAGCAGGCCGAACCCGAGAAGCTTTCTTT
NA,TRBV9,TRBJ2-6,NA,CASSEMGSGANVLTF,TGTGCCAGCAGCGAGATGGGCTCTGGGGCCAACGTCCTGACTTTC
TRBD1,TRBV15,TRBJ2-5,NA,CATSRGTGRQETQYF,TGTGCCACCAGCAGGGGGACAGGGCGGCAAGAGACCCAGTACTTC
NA,TRBV29-1,TRBJ1-3,few,CSVWALNSGNTIYF,TGCAGCGTCTGGGCCTTAAACTCTGGAAACACCATATATTTT
TRBD2,TRBV9,TRBJ2-1,NA,CASSVGLAGGPTYNEQFF,TGTGCCAGCAGCGTAGGGCTAGCGGGGGGGCCTACCTACAATGAGCAGTTCTTC
TRBD1,TRBV19,TRBJ1-2,NA,CASSPTGGGSGVGYTF,TGTGCCAGTAGCCCGACAGGGGGAGGGAGCGGTGTCGGCTACACCTTC
NA,TRBV29-1,TRBJ2-2,NA,CSVARRTDTGELFF,TGCAGCGTCGCCCGAAGAACGGACACCGGGGAGCTGTTTTTT
NA,TRBV30,TRBJ2-2,NA,CAWSEAGLAGELFF,TGTGCCTGGAGTGAGGCAGGGTTGGCCGGGGAGCTGTTTTTT
NA,TRBV7-7,TRBJ1-1,NA,CASSLSQNTEAFF,TGTGCCAGCAGCTTATCACAGAACACTGAAGCTTTCTTT
NA,TRBV29-1,TRBJ1-1,few,CSVYGNTEAFF,TGCAGCGTTTACGGGAACACTGAAGCTTTCTTT
NA,TRBV30,TRBJ2-7,once,CAWRGRTLYEQYF,TGTGCCTGGAGGGGGAGGACCCTCTACGAGCAGTACTTC
NA,TRBV5-8,TRBJ2-1,NA,CASSIGQSSYNEQFF,TGTGCCAGCAGCATTGGACAGAGCTCCTACAATGAGCAGTTCTTC
NA,TRBV2,TRBJ1-2,few,CASSDRAGYGYTF,TGTGCCAGCAGTGACAGGGCAGGATATGGCTACACCTTC
TRBD1,TRBV12-5,TRBJ1-4,NA,CASGTGDSEKLFF,TGTGCTAGTGGGACAGGGGATAGTGAAAAACTGTTTTTT
TRBD1,TRBV7-9,TRBJ2-7,once,CASSLGPGTGSSYEQYF,TGTGCCAGCAGCTTGGGTCCCGGGACAGGTAGCTCCTACGAGCAGTACTTC
NA,TRBV30,TRBJ2-1,NA,CAWSVFTGMGNEQFF,TGTGCCTGGAGTGTATTTACAGGGATGGGCAATGAGCAGTTCTTC
NA,TRBV6-6,TRBJ2-3,few,CASSYSSDTQYF,TGTGCCAGCAGTTACTCGTCCGATACGCAGTATTTT
NA,TRBV5-6,TRBJ2-6,NA,CASSPRGRSGANVLTF,TGTGCCAGCAGCCCACGGGGTCGCTCTGGGGCCAACGTCCTGACTTTC
TRBD2,TRBV7-9,TRBJ2-3,NA,CASSSSGGSTDTQYF,TGTGCCAGCAGCTCTAGCGGGGGGAGCACAGATACGCAGTATTTT
NA,TRBV29-1,TRBJ1-4,few,CSVGGDATNEKLFF,TGCAGCGTTGGAGGGGATGCAACTAATGAAAAACTGTTTTTT
NA,TRBV30,TRBJ1-1,NA,CAGRFRPSEAFF,TGTGCTGGTCGGTTTCGGCCTTCTGAAGCTTTCTTT
NA,TRBV10-3,TRBJ1-1,NA,CAISRDSLNTEAFF,TGTGCCATCAGCCGGGACTCCTTGAACACTGAAGCTTTCTTT
NA,TRBV29-1,TRBJ1-1,few,CSVAVKGTEAFF,TGCAGCGTGGCGGTTAAGGGAACTGAAGCTTTCTTT
NA,TRBV29-1,TRBJ2-1,NA,CSVEGRRFNEQFF,TGCAGCGTTGAAGGACGGCGGTTCAATGAGCAGTTCTTC
NA,TRBV6-6,TRBJ2-5,NA,CATRVGGSQETQYF,TGTGCCACCAGGGTAGGGGGGTCTCAAGAGACCCAGTACTTC
NA,TRBV7-2,TRBJ2-7,NA,CASSLAGLRSEQYF,TGTGCCAGCAGCTTAGCGGGACTCAGGTCCGAGCAGTACTTC
NA,TRBV4-1,TRBJ2-7,NA,CASSQERSYEQYF,TGCGCCAGCAGCCAAGAAAGGTCCTACGAGCAGTACTTC
NA,TRBV29-1,TRBJ1-2,NA,CSVVGQWAHTF,TGCAGCGTTGTCGGACAGTGGGCCCACACCTTC
NA,TRBV19,TRBJ1-2,NA,CASSSQTYGYTF,TGTGCCAGTAGTTCCCAGACCTATGGCTACACCTTC
NA,TRBV10-3,TRBJ1-1,NA,CAISAQQGANTEAFF,TGTGCCATCAGTGCCCAACAGGGCGCGAACACTGAAGCTTTCTTT
NA,TRBV15,TRBJ1-2,NA,CATSEQLNYGYTF,TGTGCCACCAGCGAACAACTAAACTATGGCTACACCTTC
TRBD1,TRBV15,TRBJ1-2,NA,CATSRDRQGGYGYTF,TGTGCCACCAGCAGAGATAGGCAGGGGGGCTATGGCTACACCTTC